The 12 T cell receptor beta chains reported below all come from one sample, sequenced in a study of shared clonotypes between healthy human individuals. TCRdb's copy holds only in-frame clones and misses some; the assay was immunoSEQ multiplex PCR. This sample has about 2.4 million clones; roughly 92% occur once, and the top ten carry under 0.15%. Material for sequencing was naive CD4+ T cells sorted from blood. The subset is: CD45RA+ positively selected. Receptors were obtained from a man aged 18 to 35 in good health.

The chain is built from TRBV21-1 and TRBJ2-7; the D call TRBD1 from the table was never checked on the DNA. TRBV21-1 is reported as a pseudogene. This CDR3 has 15 amino acids. Here the CDR3 reads CASSKEGQGTHEQYF. As DNA, the CDR3 is TGTGCCAGCAGCAAAGAGGGACAGGGAACCCACGAGCAGTACTTC.

The rearrangement joins TRBV18 to TRBJ2-2; TRBD1 is a possible D gene (5 bases). CDR1 and CDR2 from the germline V gene are KGHSH and LQKENI. Trimming pared 0 bases from V and 3 bases from J, leaving 11 bases between. The CDR3 sequence is 16 residues long. DNA of the CDR3: TGTGCCAGCTCACCACCTGCCAGGGTGGACACCGGGGAGCTGTTTTTT. Protein: CASSPPARVDTGELFF.

The V call is TRBV7-8, the J call TRBJ2-5; D gene uncertain. Between the trimmed V and J ends, which lost 2 bases and 7 bases, there was a span of 5 bases. Germline CDR1 reads SGHVS; CDR2 reads FQNEAQ. This CDR3 contains 11 residues. This CDR3 reads CASSLLGTQYF. CDR3 DNA sequence: TGTGCCAGCAGCTTATTGGGGACCCAGTACTTC. The variable domain in full, with the rest retrieved from reference TRBV7-8 and TRBJ2-5, is GAGVSQSPRYKVAKRGQDVALRCDPISGHVSLFWYQQALGQGPEFLTYFQNEAQLDKSGLPSDRFFAERPEGSVSTLKIQRTQQEDSAVYLCASSLLGTQYFGPGTRLLVL.

This chain links TRBV7-9 with TRBJ2-7; 8 positions agree with TRBD2. Germline assignment: CDR1 SEHNR and CDR2 FQNEAQ (reference sequence). CDR3 length equals 18 residues. The junction had 17 bases not matched to a gene; V was cut back by 1 base and J by 6 bases. The CDR3 DNA reads TGTGCCAGCAGCTTAGATCCTTTCGGGAGCGGGAGAGTAAGCGAGCAGTACTTC. Amino acids: CASSLDPFGSGRVSEQYF.

The J gene is TRBJ2-2, the V gene TRBV6-5; TRBD1 aligns across 7 bases. CDR1 is MNHEY, CDR2 SVGAGI, per germline. V shed 5 bases and J 5 bases; nucleotides not matched to a gene: 8. The CDR3 has 15 residues. CDR3 nucleotides: TGTGCCAGCAGTAAACAGGGGACAGAAACCGGGGAGCTGTTTTTT. The encoded protein is CASSKQGTETGELFF.

The chain joins TRBV6-1 to TRBJ2-7; unclear D gene. This CDR3 is 11 amino acids long. Trimming pared 5 bases from V and 4 bases from J, leaving 6 bases between. Germline CDR1 is MNHNS and CDR2 is SASEGT. This CDR3 is CASSLRYEQYF. The CDR3 nucleotides read TGTGCCAGCAGTCTACGGTACGAGCAGTACTTC.

The chain carries TRBV18 and TRBJ2-7; the match to TRBD1 covers 8 bases. V shed 3 bases, J shed 2 bases, and the junction held 9 bases outside the gene matches. Germline V gene sequence: CDR1 KGHSH, CDR2 LQKENI. The CDR3 length is 16 residues. The CDR3 loop is CASSPAPGTGPYEQYF. CDR3 coding DNA: TGTGCCAGCTCACCGGCCCCAGGGACAGGTCCCTACGAGCAGTACTTC.

V and J are TRBV9 and TRBJ1-6, with D uncertain. Germline values: CDR1 SGDLS, CDR2 YYNGEE. V was trimmed by 3 bases and J by 9 bases, leaving 7 bases between them. The CDR3 is 12 amino acids. CDR3 in DNA: TGTGCCAGCAGCGGGGGAAGTTCACCCCTCCACTTT. Amino acids: CASSGGSSPLHF.

The chain carries TRBV30 and TRBJ1-6, with a tentative D call TRBD1 (6 bases). The CDR3 has 14 residues. V lost 2 bases, J lost 7 bases, and 12 bases lay in between. CDR1 GTSNPN and CDR2 SVGIG come from the germline V gene (reference sequence). CDR3 bases: TGTGCCTGGAGTAAGGGGGGTTTGAATTCACCCCTCCACTTT. Translation: CAWSKGGLNSPLHF.

The genes are TRBV15 and TRBJ2-7; D possibly corresponds to TRBD1 (6 bases). V was clipped by 3 bases and J by 3 bases, with 12 bases between them. CDR3 length: 14 residues. The germline V gene encodes CDR1 LNHNV and CDR2 YYDKDF (reference sequence). CDR3 sequence reads: CATSRDSVGYEQYF. Here the CDR3 DNA reads TGTGCCACCAGCAGGGACAGCGTAGGCTACGAGCAGTACTTC.

With respect to this clone: Other nucleotide sequences from this sample produce the same CDR3. The chain employs TRBV6-5 and TRBJ2-7, with 7 bases fitting TRBD1. Germline CDR1 reads MNHEY; CDR2 reads SVGAGI. CDR3 length equals 13 residues. The V and J ends lost 6 bases and 4 bases, in that order; junction bases with no gene match: 6. The chain's CDR3 is CASSPGTVYEQYF. The CDR3 nucleotides are TGTGCCAGCAGCCCCGGGACAGTTTACGAGCAGTACTTC.

In the case of this clone: Other DNA sequences in this sample translate to the same CDR3. This chain uses TRBV5-6 with TRBJ2-5; D remains unclear. Trimming removed 0 bases from V and 2 bases from J, with 5 bases in between. The CDR3 loop spans 13 amino acids. CDR1 is SGHDT, CDR2 YYEEEE, per germline. The CDR3: CASSLGQQETQYF. In nucleotides, the CDR3 is TGTGCCAGCAGCTTGGGGCAGCAAGAGACCCAGTACTTC.